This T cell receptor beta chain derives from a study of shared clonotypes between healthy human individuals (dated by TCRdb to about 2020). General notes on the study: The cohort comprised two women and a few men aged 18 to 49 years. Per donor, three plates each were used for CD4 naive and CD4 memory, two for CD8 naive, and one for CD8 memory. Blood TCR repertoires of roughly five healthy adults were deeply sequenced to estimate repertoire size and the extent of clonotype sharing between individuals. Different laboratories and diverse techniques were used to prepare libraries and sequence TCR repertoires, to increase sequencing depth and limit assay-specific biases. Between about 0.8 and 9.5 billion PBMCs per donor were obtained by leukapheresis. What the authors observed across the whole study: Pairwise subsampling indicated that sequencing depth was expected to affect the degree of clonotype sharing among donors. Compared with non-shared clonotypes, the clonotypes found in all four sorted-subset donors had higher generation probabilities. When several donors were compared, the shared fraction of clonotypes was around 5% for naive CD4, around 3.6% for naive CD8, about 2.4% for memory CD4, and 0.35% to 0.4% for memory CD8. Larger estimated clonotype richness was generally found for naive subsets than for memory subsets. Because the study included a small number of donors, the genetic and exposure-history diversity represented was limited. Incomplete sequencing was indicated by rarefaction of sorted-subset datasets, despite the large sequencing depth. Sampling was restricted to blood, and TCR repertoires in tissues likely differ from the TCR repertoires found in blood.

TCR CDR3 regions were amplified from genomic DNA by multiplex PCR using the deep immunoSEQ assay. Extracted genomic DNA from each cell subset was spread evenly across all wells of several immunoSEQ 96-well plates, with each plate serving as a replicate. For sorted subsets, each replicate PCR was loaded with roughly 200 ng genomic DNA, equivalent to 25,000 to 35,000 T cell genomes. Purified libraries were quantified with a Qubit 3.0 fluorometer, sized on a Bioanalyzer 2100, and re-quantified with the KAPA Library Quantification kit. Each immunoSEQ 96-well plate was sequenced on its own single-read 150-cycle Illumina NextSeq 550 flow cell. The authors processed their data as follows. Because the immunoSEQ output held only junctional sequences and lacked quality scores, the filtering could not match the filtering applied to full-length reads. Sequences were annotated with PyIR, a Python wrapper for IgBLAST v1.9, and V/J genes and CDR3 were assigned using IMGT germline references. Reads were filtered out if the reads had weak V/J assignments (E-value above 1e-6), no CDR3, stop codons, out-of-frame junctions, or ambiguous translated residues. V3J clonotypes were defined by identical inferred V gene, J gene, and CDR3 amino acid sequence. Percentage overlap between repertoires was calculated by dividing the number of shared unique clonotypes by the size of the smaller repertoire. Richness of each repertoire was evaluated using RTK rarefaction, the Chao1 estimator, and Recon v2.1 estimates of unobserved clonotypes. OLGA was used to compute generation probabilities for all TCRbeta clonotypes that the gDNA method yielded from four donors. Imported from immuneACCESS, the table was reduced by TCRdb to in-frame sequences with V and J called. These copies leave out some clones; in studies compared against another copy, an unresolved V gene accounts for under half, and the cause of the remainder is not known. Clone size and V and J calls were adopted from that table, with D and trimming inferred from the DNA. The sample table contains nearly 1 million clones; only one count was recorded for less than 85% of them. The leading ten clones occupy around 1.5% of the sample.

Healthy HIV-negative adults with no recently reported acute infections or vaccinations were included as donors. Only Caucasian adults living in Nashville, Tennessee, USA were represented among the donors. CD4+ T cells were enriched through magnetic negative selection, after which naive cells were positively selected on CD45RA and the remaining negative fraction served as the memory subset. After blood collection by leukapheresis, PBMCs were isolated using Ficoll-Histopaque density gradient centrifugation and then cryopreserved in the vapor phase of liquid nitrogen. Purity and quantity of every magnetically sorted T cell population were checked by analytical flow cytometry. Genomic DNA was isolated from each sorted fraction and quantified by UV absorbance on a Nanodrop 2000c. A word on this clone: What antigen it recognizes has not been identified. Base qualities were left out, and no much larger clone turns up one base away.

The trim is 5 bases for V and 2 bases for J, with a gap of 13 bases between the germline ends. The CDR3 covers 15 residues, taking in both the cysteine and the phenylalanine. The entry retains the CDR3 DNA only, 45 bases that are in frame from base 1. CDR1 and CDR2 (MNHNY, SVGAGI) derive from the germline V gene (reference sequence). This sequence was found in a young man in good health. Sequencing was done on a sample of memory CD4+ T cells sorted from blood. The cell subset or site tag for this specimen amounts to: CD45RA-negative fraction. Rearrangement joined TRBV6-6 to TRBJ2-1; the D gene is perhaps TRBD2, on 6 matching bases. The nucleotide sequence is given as TGTGCCAGCAGTCCCGGGACTTCCGCCTACAATGAGCAGTTCTTC. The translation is CASSPGTSAYNEQFF.